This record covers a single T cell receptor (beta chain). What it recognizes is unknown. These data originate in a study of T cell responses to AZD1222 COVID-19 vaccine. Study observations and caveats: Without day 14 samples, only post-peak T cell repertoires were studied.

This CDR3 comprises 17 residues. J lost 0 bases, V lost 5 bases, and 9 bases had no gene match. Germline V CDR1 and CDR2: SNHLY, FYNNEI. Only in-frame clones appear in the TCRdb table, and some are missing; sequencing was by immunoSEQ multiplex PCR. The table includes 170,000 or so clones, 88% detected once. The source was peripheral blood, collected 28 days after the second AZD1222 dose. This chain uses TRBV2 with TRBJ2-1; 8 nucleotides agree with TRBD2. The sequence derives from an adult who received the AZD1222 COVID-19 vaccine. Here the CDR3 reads CASSLRTSPGSYNEQFF. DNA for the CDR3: TGTGCCAGCAGTCTTAGGACTAGCCCGGGCTCCTACAATGAGCAGTTCTTC.